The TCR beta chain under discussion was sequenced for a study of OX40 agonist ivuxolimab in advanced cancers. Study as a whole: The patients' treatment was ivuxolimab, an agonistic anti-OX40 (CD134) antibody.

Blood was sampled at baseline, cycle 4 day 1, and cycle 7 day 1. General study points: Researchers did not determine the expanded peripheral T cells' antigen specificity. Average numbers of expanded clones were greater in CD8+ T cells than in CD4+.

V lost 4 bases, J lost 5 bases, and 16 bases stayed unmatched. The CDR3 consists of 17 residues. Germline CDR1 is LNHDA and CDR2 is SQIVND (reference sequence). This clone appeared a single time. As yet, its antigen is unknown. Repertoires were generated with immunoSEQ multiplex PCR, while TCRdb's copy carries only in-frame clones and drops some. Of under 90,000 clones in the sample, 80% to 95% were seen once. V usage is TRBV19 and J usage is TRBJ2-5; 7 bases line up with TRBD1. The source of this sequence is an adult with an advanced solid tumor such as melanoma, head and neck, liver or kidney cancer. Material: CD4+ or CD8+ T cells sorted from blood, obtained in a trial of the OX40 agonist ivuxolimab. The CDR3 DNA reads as TGTGCCAGTAGTACAGGGACCGGGACAGTTAATTATGAGACCCAGTACTTC. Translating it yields CASSTGTGTVNYETQYF.